This TCR beta chain was sequenced in a study of blood T cell repertoires in COVID-19. Overall study context: Acute and convalescent COVID-19 samples came from the United States, Italy and Spain. PBMCs, B-cell-depleted T cells, or T cells were the source of the cDNA or gDNA that made up the material.

Original methodology: Amplification with reference gene primers provided the estimates of nucleated cell counts. TCRdb keeps only in-frame clones here, not all; method: immunoSEQ multiplex PCR. V, J and clone size reflect that table, while D and trimming were determined from the DNA. Here the sample spans about 160,000 clones, around 84% being singletons. Germline loops: CDR1 SEHNR, CDR2 FQNEAQ (reference sequence). This CDR3 is 13 amino acids long. Trimming pared 5 bases from V and 8 bases from J, leaving 15 bases between. The sequencing sample was made of peripheral blood. This sequence originates from an elderly woman with acute or convalescent COVID-19. The genes are TRBV7-9 and TRBJ1-2, with TRBD1 as a possible D gene (5 bases). The CDR3 DNA reads as TGTGCCAGCAGCATGACGCAGGGATACGGCTACACCTTC. Translated, it gives CASSMTQGYGYTF.